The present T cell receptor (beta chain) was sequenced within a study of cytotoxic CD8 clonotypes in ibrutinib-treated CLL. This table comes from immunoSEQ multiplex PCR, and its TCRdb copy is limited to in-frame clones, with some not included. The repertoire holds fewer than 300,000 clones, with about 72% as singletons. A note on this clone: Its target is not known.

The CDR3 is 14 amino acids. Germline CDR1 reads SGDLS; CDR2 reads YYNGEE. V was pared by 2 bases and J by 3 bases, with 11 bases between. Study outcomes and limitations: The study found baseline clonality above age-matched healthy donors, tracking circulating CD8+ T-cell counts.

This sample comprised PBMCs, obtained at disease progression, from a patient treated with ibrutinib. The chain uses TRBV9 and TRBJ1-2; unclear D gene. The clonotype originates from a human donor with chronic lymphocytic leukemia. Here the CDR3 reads CASSVQGLDYGYTF. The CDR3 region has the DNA TGTGCCAGCAGCGTTCAAGGGTTGGACTATGGCTACACCTTC.